This TCR beta chain appears in the sequencing data of a study of OX40 agonist ivuxolimab in advanced cancers. About the research overall: The dose-escalation group included hepatocellular carcinoma, melanoma, renal cell carcinoma and head and neck cancer. Cohort: roughly 79% men, mean age 60, aged about 20 to 80. A partial response was reached by three patients: one with hepatocellular carcinoma and two with cutaneous melanoma.

The CDR3 spans 14 residues. CDR1 SGDLS and CDR2 YYNGEE come from the germline V gene. V was pared by 0 bases and J by 8 bases, with 12 bases between. Study-level results: Some nonresponders also had low normalized T-cell clonal expansion.

With respect to this clone: What it binds is unknown.

Produced via immunoSEQ multiplex PCR; TCRdb's table is partial and in-frame only. The sample lists 48,000 or so clones, 80% to 90% occurring once. The chain uses TRBV9 and TRBJ1-5, with unresolved D. The clonotype was recovered from an adult with an advanced solid tumor such as melanoma, head and neck, liver or kidney cancer. The input for sequencing was CD4+ or CD8+ T cells sorted from blood, taken in a trial of the OX40 agonist ivuxolimab. The CDR3 bases are TGTGCCAGCAGCGTAGATGATTTGGGTGAGCCCCAGCATTTT. It specifies CASSVDDLGEPQHF.